These T cell receptor beta chains were read from a single sample in a study of immune evolution from preneoplasia to lung adenocarcinoma. Profiling relied on immunoSEQ multiplex PCR, and the TCRdb table lists in-frame clones only, not all of them. The sample lists some 6,200 clones, about 70% occurring once. The sample consisted of FFPE adjacent normal lung tissue. The receptors were sampled from a donor at least 70 years old with lung adenocarcinoma. Each CDR3 is given with its conserved first and last residue. D genes are given only for firm matches. Rows give clone size only sometimes, using once, few, many, or a class for an expanded clone.

TRBJ2-1 | . | . | TRBV5-1 | TGCGCCAGCAGGGCACCGGGACGCGGAAACCTCAATGAGCAGTTCTTC | CASRAPGRGNLNEQFF
TRBJ1-2 | . | TRBD1 | TRBV27 | TGTGCCAGCAGGGACCGGGACAGGGTTCAAGATGGCTACACCTTC | CASRDRDRVQDGYTF
TRBJ2-7 | once | . | TRBV2 | TGTGCCAGCAGTGAAGTAACAGGGAACCCTTCCTCCGAGCAGTACTTC | CASSEVTGNPSSEQYF
TRBJ2-7 | . | . | TRBV29-1 | TGCAGCGTTTCCTCCGGGAGTTCCTACGAGCAGTACTTC | CSVSSGSSYEQYF
TRBJ2-1 | . | TRBD1 | TRBV5-4 | TGTGCCAGCAGTCAAGGGACAGGGACAGGGACATACAATGAGCAGTTCTTC | CASSQGTGTGTYNEQFF
TRBJ2-3 | . | TRBD1 | TRBV4-1 | TGCGCCAGCAGCCAAGAACGACTAAAGACAGGGGGGACTAGCACAGATACGCAGTATTTT | CASSQERLKTGGTSTDTQYF
TRBJ1-6 | medium-sized | TRBD1 | TRBV18 | TGTGCCAGCTCACGATCGACAGGGGGCTCATCGGCACCCCTCCACTTT | CASSRSTGGSSAPLHF
TRBJ1-4 | . | . | TRBV11-2 | TGTGCCTCGCGGAGGGCGACAGGAGGAAAACTGTTTTTT | CASRRATGGKLFF
TRBJ1-1 | large | . | TRBV5-4 | TGTGCCAGCCGCTTGGGGGGGCAGAACACTGAAGCTTTCTTT | CASRLGGQNTEAFF
TRBJ1-2 | . | . | TRBV15 | TGTGCCACCAGCAGATTTCTCACAGGGATGGGAGGCTACACCTTC | CATSRFLTGMGGYTF
TRBJ2-5 | . | . | TRBV27 | TGTGCCAGCAGTGTCCGGAGGAGAGAGACCCAGTACTTC | CASSVRRRETQYF
TRBJ2-2 | . | . | TRBV5-1 | TGCGCCAGCAGCTTGAGTTGGATCGGCCAAACCGGGGAGCTGTTTTTT | CASSLSWIGQTGELFF
TRBJ1-5 | . | . | TRBV10-3 | TGTGCCATCAGTCTCGGCGGCAATCAGCCCCAGCATTTT | CAISLGGNQPQHF
TRBJ2-7 | . | TRBD1 | TRBV30 | TGTGCCTGGAGTGTACCATGGGACAGGGGGCGCCGCGAGCAGTATTTC | CAWSVPWDRGRREQYF
TRBJ1-2 | . | TRBD1 | TRBV19 | TGTGCCAGCCAGGACAGGCCTAACTATGGCTACACCTTC | CASQDRPNYGYTF
TRBJ2-1 | few | . | TRBV18 | TGTGCCAGCTCACCACAATCCGAAAATGAGCAGTTCTTC | CASSPQSENEQFF
TRBJ2-5 | . | . | TRBV7-3 | TGTGCCAGCAGCTTAATGTCGGGGGCCCAAGAGACCCAGTACTTC | CASSLMSGAQETQYF